This TCR beta chain came from a study of CD8 T cells in ankylosing spondylitis. Findings and caveats of the study: Eight or nine highly homologous variants formed a TCR beta motif that appeared characteristic of ankylosing spondylitis blood. Certain motif variants had earlier been reported in reactive arthritis synovial fluid and blood.

Trimming removed 2 bases at V and 8 bases at J, with 16 bases between. CDR3 length: 15 residues. Germline V gene sequence: CDR1 LGHDT, CDR2 YNNKEL (reference sequence). TCRdb redid the calling of the 5' RACE reads with MiXCR, one entry per CDR3 protein. This table has about 540,000 distinct CDR3 sequences, about 13% appearing once. This clonotype has just a few counts. Its antigen is unidentified. This sequence originates from a male donor with ankylosing spondylitis. The chain is built from TRBV3-1 and TRBJ2-1; D possibly uses TRBD1 or TRBD2 (5 bases each). The sequenced sample was blood, either unsorted or a sorted T cell fraction (not recorded which). The CDR3 protein is CASSQRDGPLDEQFF. CDR3 DNA sequence: TGTGCCAGCAGCCAAAGGGACGGGCCTTTGGATGAGCAGTTCTTC.